These 15 T cell receptor beta chains were sequenced from one sample in a study of T cell clonotyping in hematopoietic cell transplantation. Using immunoSEQ multiplex PCR, the repertoire was profiled, and TCRdb retains in-frame clones only, with some absent. The table lists some 14,000 clones, more than 75% of them singletons. The source was PBMCs, collected 100 days after allogeneic stem cell transplant. These receptors all stem from a male patient between 45 and 60 years old who had an allogeneic stem cell transplant from an unrelated donor, so T cells may come from the graft donor. Some clones in this sample may be carry-over from other donors' samples.

To note about this clone: The junction departs from the called germline gene at one end, perhaps through a read error. V usage is TRBV2 and J usage is TRBJ1-5; 9 bases map to TRBD1. Germline assignment: CDR1 SNHLY and CDR2 FYNNEI. The CDR3 is 15 residues long. CDR3 protein: CASSEDRGLNQPQHF. In DNA form, the CDR3 reads TGTGCCAGCAGCGAAGACAGGGGGTTAAATCAGCCCCAGCATTTT.

This clone is classed as large. The rearrangement links TRBV29-1 to TRBJ2-1, with 10 nucleotides matching TRBD1. Germline CDR1 SQVTM, CDR2 ANQGSEA. The CDR3 totals 14 residues. J gave up 4 bases and V 6 bases, and 6 bases lay outside the gene matches. The CDR3 bases are TGCAGCGTCTCCGGGACAGGGGTATACAATGAGCAGTTCTTC. Its translation is CSVSGTGVYNEQFF.

The V and J genes are TRBV21-1 and TRBJ2-7; no DNA check was done on the table's D call, TRBD2. TRBV21-1 is described as a pseudogene. The CDR3 runs 14 residues. The CDR3 DNA is TGTGCCACTGGGGGTAGCGGGACCACCTACGAGCAGTACTTC. This codes for CATGGSGTTYEQYF.

The V gene is TRBV9, the J gene TRBJ2-2; D perhaps matches TRBD2 (6 bases). The CDR3 has 16 amino acids. Germline CDR1 and CDR2: SGDLS and YYNGEE. The ends were cut back, 6 bases at V and 1 base at J, with 16 bases in the middle. CDR3 loop: CASNYGSGRNTGELFF. The DNA for the CDR3 is TGTGCCAGCAACTACGGGAGCGGGCGGAACACCGGGGAGCTGTTTTTT.

The chain carries TRBV28 and TRBJ1-5; D uncertain. Trimming took 3 bases from V and 8 from J, leaving 14 bases between them. The CDR3 covers 14 residues. CDR1 is MDHEN, CDR2 SYDVKM, per germline. Here the CDR3 DNA reads TGTGCCAGCAGTTTGAAGGTCCGAGCCGAGCCCCAGCATTTT. Its protein product is CASSLKVRAEPQHF.

The chain recombines TRBV30 with TRBJ1-3; 8 bases align to TRBD1. This CDR3 is 16 amino acids long. With 3 bases clipped from V and 1 base from J, the junction kept 8 bases outside the gene matches. Germline CDR1 is GTSNPN and CDR2 is SVGIG (reference sequence). In DNA form, the CDR3 reads TGTGCCTGGAGCGGTCGACAGGGGAGGTCTGGAAACACCATATATTTT. Translated: CAWSGRQGRSGNTIYF. The full variable domain, rest sourced from reference TRBV30 and TRBJ1-3, is SQTIHQWPATLVQPVGSPLSLECTVEGTSNPNLYWYRQAAGRGLQLLFYSVGIGQISSEVPQNLSASRPQDRQFILSSKKLLLSDSGFYLCAWSGRQGRSGNTIYFGEGSWLTVV.

This clone has only a few counts. This chain joins TRBV5-1 and TRBJ2-2; D is perhaps TRBD2 (6 bases). The CDR3 runs to 13 residues. Germline CDR1 SGHRS, CDR2 YFSETQ. Trimming left V 1 base short and J 7 bases short, with 8 bases between. The CDR3, as DNA: TGCGCCAGCAGCTTGTGGGGAGGCGGGGAGCTGTTTTTT. Translated, it gives CASSLWGGGELFF.

J is TRBJ1-3 and V is TRBV6-5; no definite D call. This CDR3 region has 14 residues. Trimming took 6 bases from V and 5 from J, leaving 14 bases between them. Germline V lookup: CDR1 MNHEY, CDR2 SVGAGI. In DNA form, the CDR3 reads TGTGCCAGCAGATCATCGGGTTCCCGAAACACCATATATTTT. Translated: CASRSSGSRNTIYF.

V usage is TRBV4-3 and J usage is TRBJ1-1; maybe TRBD1 (5 bases). The length of the CDR3 is 14 residues. V was cut by 2 bases and J by 7 bases, with 14 bases left in between. Germline V lookup: CDR1 LGHNA, CDR2 YSLEER. CDR3 DNA sequence: TGCGCCAGCAGCCAATCACTGCTCGGGGGTGAAGCTTTCTTT. It codes for CASSQSLLGGEAFF.

This clone was seen just once. The junction shows a germline mismatch at one end, possibly a read error. J is TRBJ1-1 and V is TRBV4-2; D call uncertain. The CDR3 runs 16 residues. CDR1 and CDR2 from the germline V gene are LGHNA and YNFKEQ. The CDR3 nucleotides read TGTGCCAACAGCCAAGTTATAGGTCTTCAGAGCACTGAAGCTTTCTTT. Its protein is CANSQVIGLQSTEAFF.

The chain uses TRBV6-5 and TRBJ2-1, with TRBD1 identical over 8 bases. The CDR3 has 16 residues. V was pared by 0 bases and J by 4 bases, with 5 bases of the junction left unmatched. Germline V CDR1 and CDR2: MNHEY, SVGAGI. CDR3 nucleotide sequence: TGTGCCAGCAGTTACTCGACAGGGGAGGTATACAATGAGCAGTTCTTC. It yields the protein CASSYSTGEVYNEQFF.

The J gene is TRBJ2-2, the V gene TRBV29-1; a weak D match, TRBD2 (5 bases). The CDR3 loop spans 14 amino acids. The germline V gene has CDR1 SQVTM and CDR2 ANQGSEA. Trimming shortened V by 4 bases and J by 2 bases, and 11 bases separated the two germline ends. The CDR3: CSVVSGINTGELFF. CDR3 DNA sequence: TGCAGCGTTGTGTCGGGGATCAACACCGGGGAGCTGTTTTTT.

The V gene is TRBV19, the J gene TRBJ1-2; 7 positions agree with TRBD1. Trimming at V came to 8 bases and at J to 7 bases, leaving 16 bases not matched to a gene. The CDR3 has 15 residues. The V gene's germline CDR1 is LNHDA and CDR2 SQIVND (reference sequence). The CDR3 spells CASSPTLTGFGGYTF. The CDR3 nucleotides read TGTGCCAGTTCCCCGACCCTGACAGGGTTTGGTGGCTACACCTTC.

As regards this clone: The junction and the germline gene differ at one end; a read error may be behind it. The chain is built from TRBV7-7 and TRBJ2-7; maybe TRBD1 (5 bases). This CDR3 spans 20 amino acids. Germline V lookup: CDR1 SSHAT, CDR2 FNYEAQ (reference sequence). Here the CDR3 reads CASSLDYGRLLIPQGLEQYF. The CDR3 region has the DNA TGTGCTAGCAGCTTAGATTATGGCAGACTTCTCATACCCCAGGGATTGGAGCAGTACTTC.

The genes are TRBV5-1 and TRBJ2-7; D possibly matches TRBD1 or TRBD2 (5 bases each). From germline, CDR1 is SGHRS and CDR2 YFSETQ. V lost 4 bases and J 3 bases, leaving 11 bases between the germline ends. The CDR3 sequence is 13 residues long. The CDR3 loop is CASSRPGGYEQYF. CDR3 nucleotides: TGCGCCAGCAGCCGTCCTGGGGGCTACGAGCAGTACTTC.